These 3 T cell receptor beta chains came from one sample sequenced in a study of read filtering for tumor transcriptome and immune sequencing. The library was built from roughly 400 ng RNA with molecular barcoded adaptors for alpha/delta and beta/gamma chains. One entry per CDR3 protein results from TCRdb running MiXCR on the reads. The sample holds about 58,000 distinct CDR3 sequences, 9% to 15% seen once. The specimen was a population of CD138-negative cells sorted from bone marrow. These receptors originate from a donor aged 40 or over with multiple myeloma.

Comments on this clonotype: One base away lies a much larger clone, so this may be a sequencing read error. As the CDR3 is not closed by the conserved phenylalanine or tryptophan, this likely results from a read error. Here the CDR3 DNA reads TGCAGTGCTAGAGATCGGGGACGGATCACTGAAGCTTTCCTT. Its protein is CSARDRGRITEAFL. The J gene is TRBJ1-1, the V gene TRBV20-1, with a tentative D call TRBD1 (5 bases). Trimming removed 0 bases from V and 4 bases from J, with 12 bases in between. The CDR3 is 14 amino acids. Germline V gene lookup returns CDR1 DFQATT and CDR2 SNEGSKA (reference sequence).

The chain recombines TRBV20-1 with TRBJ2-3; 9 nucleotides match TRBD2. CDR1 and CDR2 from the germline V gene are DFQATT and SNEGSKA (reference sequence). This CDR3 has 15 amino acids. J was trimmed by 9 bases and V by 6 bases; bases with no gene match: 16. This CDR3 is CSAPSGEAQIATQYF. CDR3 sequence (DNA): TGCAGTGCCCCTAGCGGGGAGGCCCAGATAGCCACGCAGTATTTT.

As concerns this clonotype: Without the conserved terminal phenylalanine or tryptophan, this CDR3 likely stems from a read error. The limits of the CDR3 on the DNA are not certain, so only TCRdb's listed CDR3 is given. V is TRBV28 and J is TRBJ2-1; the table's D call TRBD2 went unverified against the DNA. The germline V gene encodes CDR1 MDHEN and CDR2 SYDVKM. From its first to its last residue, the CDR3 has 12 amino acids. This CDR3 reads CASSLVGGQQIS.